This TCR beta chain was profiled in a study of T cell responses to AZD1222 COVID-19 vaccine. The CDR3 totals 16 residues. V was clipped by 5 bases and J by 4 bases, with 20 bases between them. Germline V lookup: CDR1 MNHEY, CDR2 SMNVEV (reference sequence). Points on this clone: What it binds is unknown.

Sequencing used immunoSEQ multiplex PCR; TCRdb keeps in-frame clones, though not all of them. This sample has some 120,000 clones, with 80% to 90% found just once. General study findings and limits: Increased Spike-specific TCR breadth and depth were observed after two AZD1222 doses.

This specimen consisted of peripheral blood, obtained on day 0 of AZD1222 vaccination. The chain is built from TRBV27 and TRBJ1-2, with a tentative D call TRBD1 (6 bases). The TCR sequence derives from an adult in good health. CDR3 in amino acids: CASSPLDSGDFYGYTF. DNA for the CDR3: TGTGCCAGCAGTCCCCTCGACTCAGGGGATTTCTATGGCTACACCTTC.